This is a list of T cell receptor beta chains from one sample in a study of blood T cell repertoires in COVID-19. Sequenced by immunoSEQ multiplex PCR; TCRdb stores in-frame clones only, minus some. The table records tens of thousands of clones, 75% to 85% of them present only once. The sample was peripheral blood. These receptors were taken from a woman older than 75 with acute or convalescent COVID-19. CDR3s include the opening cysteine and the closing phenylalanine or tryptophan. The order of the fields is clone size, V gene, CDR3 protein. The size of a clone is reported for some rows only, either as once, few or many, or as a class for expanded clones.

few TRBV19 CASSYTSGGVYEQFF
. TRBV5-1 CASKPGPGNNEKLFF
. TRBV14 CASSRGLAGRLYSYNEQFF
. TRBV27 CASSPLELADTQYF
. TRBV5-1 CASSEVGTSGGQETQYF
. TRBV6-6 CANPSGRTRDGIQYF
. TRBV5-5 CASSGLRGQHEQYF
once TRBV29-1 CSVVGGIGYEQFF
. TRBV2 CASRNDRYTQYF
. TRBV7-2 CASSPTSGSSYEQYF
. TRBV19 CASSIGDINTEAFF
. TRBV27 CASSSLGQAGETQYF
. TRBV27 CAAGTGVYEQYF
few TRBV5-6 CASSLANRALGYTF
once TRBV6-6 CASVGQGAYEQYF
. TRBV19 CASSIGVGGAKNIQYF
. TRBV19 CASSVRSGEQYF
. TRBV3-1/TRBV3-2 CASSQGLPVVYEQYF
few TRBV27 CASSSDWQGANAGELFF
. TRBV6-2/TRBV6-3 CASSYGQGGLREQYF
. TRBV18 CASSPKGLEDEQFF
once TRBV19 CASSRGSHLMNTEAFF
. TRBV4-1 CASSQVLYTDTQYF
once TRBV6-6 CASSDPGGNEQFF
. TRBV12-3/TRBV12-4 CASSLVQGDYAFF